The 12 T cell receptor beta chains listed next were all sequenced from one sample in a study of blood T cell repertoires in COVID-19 (dated by TCRdb to 2020 to 2021). The protocol used for the library was the immunoSEQ multiplex PCR assay. Not all clones reach the TCRdb copy of this immuneACCESS table, which keeps in-frame sequences only. Checked studies attribute under half of the gap to unresolved V genes and leave the rest unexplained. The sample yields 200,000 or so clones; around nine tenths were counted once. The top ten clones comprise roughly 2.6% of the sample. The specimen was peripheral blood. Receptors were obtained from a woman in her sixties with acute or convalescent COVID-19.

The table lists this clone with a count of one. V and J are TRBV11-3 and TRBJ2-3; the D gene is possibly TRBD1 (5 bases). Germline CDR1 SGHNT, CDR2 YENEEA. The length of the CDR3 is 15 residues. V was pared by 2 bases and J by 2 bases, with 11 bases between. CDR3 nucleotides: TGTGCCAGCAGCTTATCTACGACAGCCACAGATACGCAGTATTTT. Its translation: CASSLSTTATDTQYF.

This chain uses TRBV7-2 with TRBJ1-2, with 7 positions matching TRBD1. From germline, CDR1 is SGHTA and CDR2 FQGNSA. V gave up 0 bases and J gave up 5 bases; unmatched junction bases: 6. The CDR3 covers 15 residues. Written as DNA, the CDR3 is TGTGCCAGCAGCTTAGCCGGGACAGACCCTTATGGCTACACCTTC. This encodes CASSLAGTDPYGYTF.

The V and J genes are TRBV2 and TRBJ2-7; 7 bases match TRBD2. There are 14 residues in the CDR3. With V trimmed by 6 bases and J by 3 bases, 8 bases remained unmatched. From germline, CDR1 is SNHLY and CDR2 FYNNEI. CDR3 in amino acids: CASSQGRAGYEQYF. The CDR3 DNA is TGTGCCAGCAGCCAAGGGAGGGCTGGCTACGAGCAGTACTTC. Using reference TRBV2 and TRBJ2-7 for the parts outside the CDR3, the full variable domain is EPEVTQTPSHQVTQMGQEVILRCVPISNHLYFYWYRQILGQKVEFLVSFYNNEISEKSEIFDDQFSVERPDGSNFTLKIRSTKLEDSAMYFCASSQGRAGYEQYFGPGTRLTVT.

CDR3 region: CASSYQGLNTGELFF. CDR3 nucleotides: TGTGCCAGCAGTTACCAGGGGCTGAACACCGGGGAGCTGTTTTTT. J is TRBJ2-2 and V is TRBV6-2 or TRBV6-3; D perhaps matches TRBD1 (6 bases). Germline V lookup: CDR1 MNHEY, CDR2 SVGEGT. V was clipped by 2 bases and J by 1 base, with 8 bases between them. The CDR3 contains 15 residues.

This clone occurred once. The chain recombines TRBV7-3 with TRBJ2-7, with 8 bases matching TRBD2. The CDR3 covers 13 residues. Germline V gene data show CDR1 as SGHTA and CDR2 as FQGTGA. The junction had 5 bases not matched to a gene; V was cut back by 10 bases and J by 0 bases. In DNA form, the CDR3 reads TGTGCCAATCAGCGGGGGAGCTCCTACGAGCAGTACTTC. This translates into CANQRGSSYEQYF.

V and J are TRBV7-2 and TRBJ1-2; a possible D gene is TRBD1 (6 bases). The V gene's germline CDR1 is SGHTA and CDR2 FQGNSA. The CDR3 is 15 amino acids. V lost 5 bases, J lost 4 bases, and 17 bases lay in between. The CDR3 DNA sequence: TGTGCCAGCAGCCAAGGACAGCAAACTCTCTATGGCTACACCTTC. Its protein is CASSQGQQTLYGYTF.

The CDR3 sequence is CASSPEGASGNTIYF. The DNA of the CDR3 is TGCGCCAGCAGCCCTGAGGGGGCGTCTGGAAACACCATATATTTT. This chain joins TRBV5-1 and TRBJ1-3; 7 bases line up with TRBD1. Germline CDR1 SGHRS, CDR2 YFSETQ. The ends lost 4 bases at V and 1 base at J; junction bases unmatched: 5. The CDR3 contains 15 residues. The entire variable domain, with the rest obtained from reference TRBV5-1 and TRBJ1-3, is as follows: KAGVTQTPRYLIKTRGQQVTLSCSPISGHRSVSWYQQTPGQGLQFLFEYFSETQRNKGNFPGRFSGRQFSNSRSEMNVSTLELGDSALYLCASSPEGASGNTIYFGEGSWLTVV.

The chain employs TRBV27 and TRBJ2-5; D is uncertain. The CDR3 loop spans 15 amino acids. From germline, CDR1 is MNHEY and CDR2 SMNVEV (reference sequence). V was clipped by 6 bases and J by 1 base, with 15 bases between them. CDR3 region: CASSQPGVSQETQYF. The CDR3 DNA reads as TGTGCCAGCAGCCAACCCGGAGTATCCCAAGAGACCCAGTACTTC.

This clone was recorded once. CDR3 coding DNA: TGTGCCACCAGTGATCCGAGGTCTAGCATTTCCAATGAGCAGTTCTTC. Its translation is CATSDPRSSISNEQFF. This chain links TRBV24-1 with TRBJ2-1, with a possible D match to TRBD2 (5 bases). This CDR3 has 16 residues. Germline values: CDR1 KGHDR, CDR2 SFDVKD. Trimming stripped 3 bases from V and 6 bases from J, with 17 bases between.

This clone was seen more than once but under ten times. The V call is TRBV7-9, the J call TRBJ2-1; TRBD2 matches 8 bases. This CDR3 is 16 amino acids long. V shed 3 bases, J shed 3 bases, and the junction held 7 bases outside the gene matches. Germline V CDR1 and CDR2: SEHNR, FQNEAQ (reference sequence). The CDR3 is CASSFNERGRYNEQFF. The CDR3 coding sequence is TGTGCCAGCAGCTTCAACGAGCGGGGGCGCTACAATGAGCAGTTCTTC.

The chain recombines TRBV2 with TRBJ2-5; D remains unclear. Trimming pared 8 bases from V and 5 bases from J, leaving 9 bases between. This CDR3 is built from 11 residues. Per the germline V gene, CDR1 is SNHLY and CDR2 is FYNNEI. CDR3 in DNA: TGTGCCAGCCTCAGTTCGGAGACCCAGTACTTC. Translated: CASLSSETQYF.

V is TRBV15 and J is TRBJ2-7, with D possibly being TRBD1 (6 bases). Trimming pared 0 bases from V and 2 bases from J, leaving 11 bases between. The CDR3 extends over 15 amino acids. CDR1 and CDR2 (germline): LNHNV, YYDKDF (reference sequence). CDR3 protein: CATSRDPTGTYEQYF. CDR3 DNA: TGTGCCACCAGCAGAGACCCCACAGGGACCTACGAGCAGTACTTC.